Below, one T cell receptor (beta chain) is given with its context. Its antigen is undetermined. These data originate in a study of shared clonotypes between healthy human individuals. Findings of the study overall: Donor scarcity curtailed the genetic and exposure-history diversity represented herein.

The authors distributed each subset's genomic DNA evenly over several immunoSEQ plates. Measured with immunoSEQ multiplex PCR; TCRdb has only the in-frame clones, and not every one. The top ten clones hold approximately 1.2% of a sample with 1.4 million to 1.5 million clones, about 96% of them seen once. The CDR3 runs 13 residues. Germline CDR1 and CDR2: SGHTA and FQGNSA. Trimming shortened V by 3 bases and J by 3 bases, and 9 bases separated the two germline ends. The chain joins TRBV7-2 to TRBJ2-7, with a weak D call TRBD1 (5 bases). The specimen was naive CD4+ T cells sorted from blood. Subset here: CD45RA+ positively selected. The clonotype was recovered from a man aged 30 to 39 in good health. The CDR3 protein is CASSLTAYYEQYF. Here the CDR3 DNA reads TGTGCCAGCAGCTTGACAGCATACTACGAGCAGTACTTC.